This T cell receptor beta chain was obtained from a study of T cell changes during pregnancy in multiple sclerosis. Germline V gene sequence: CDR1 SGDLS, CDR2 YYNGEE. This CDR3 has 15 residues. V dropped 2 bases and J dropped 1 base, with 12 bases sitting between them. The repertoire was sequenced with immunoSEQ multiplex PCR; TCRdb's copy has only in-frame clones and lacks some. This sample has more than 55,000 clones, with 91% found just once. The chain couples TRBV9 to TRBJ1-1; D is uncertain. The clonotype was recovered from a female donor in good health, enrolled as a control in a pregnancy study. The sequences come from peripheral blood, collected after pregnancy. The CDR3 loop is CASSVHLEENTEAFF. CDR3 coding DNA: TGTGCCAGCAGCGTGCATTTGGAGGAGAACACTGAAGCTTTCTTT. Full variable domain (missing parts from reference TRBV9 and TRBJ1-1): DSGVTQTPKHLITATGQRVTLRCSPRSGDLSVYWYQQSLDQGLQFLIQYYNGEERAKGNILERFSAQQFPDLHSELNLSSLELGDSALYFCASSVHLEENTEAFFGQGTRLTVV.